This T cell receptor beta chain was identified in a study of response to subunit inactivated influenza vaccine. Germline CDR1 MNHEY, CDR2 SMNVEV (reference sequence). With V trimmed by 1 base and J by 1 base, 7 bases remained unmatched. The CDR3 runs 16 residues. In TCRdb, the RT-PCR reads were re-called with MiXCR into one record per CDR3 protein. The table records 150,000 to 200,000 distinct CDR3 sequences, more than 10% of them present only once. This same sample was also taken into another study, of T cells expressing NK-cell markers. As that study records: UMI-tagged 5'RACE template switching yielded the TCR beta cDNA. Underlying the TCR beta repertoires were sorted CD3+CD56+NKG2C+, CD3+CD56+NKG2C- and CD3+CD56-NKG2C+ T cells.

The J gene is TRBJ2-7, the V gene TRBV27, with TRBD2 identical over 7 bases. The sequencing used CD8+ T cells sorted from PBMCs, collected about 12 days after vaccination. This TCR was sampled from a man aged 50 to 60 who received an inactivated influenza vaccine. The CDR3, as DNA: TGTGCCAGCAGTTTATGGGGGGGACTCACTTCCTACGAGCAGTACTTC. Residues: CASSLWGGLTSYEQYF.